The 4 T cell receptor beta chains below all came from one sample that was sequenced in a study of neurological immune-mediated disorders. TCRdb analysed the 5' RACE reads with MiXCR anew, one entry per CDR3 protein. The table lists 55,000 to 70,000 distinct CDR3 sequences, approximately 10% of them singletons, with 1.8% in the top ten. Sequences were obtained from PBMCs. These receptors originate from a man between 60 and 75 years old in good health.

In its sample, this clonotype was seen a few times. J is TRBJ2-7 and V is TRBV19; D might be TRBD2 (6 bases). This CDR3 is 15 amino acids long. Germline loops: CDR1 LNHDA, CDR2 SQIVND (reference sequence). V gave up 5 bases and J gave up 5 bases, with 19 bases separating them. In DNA, the CDR3 is TGTGCCAGTAGTTGGCGGGACCGCCCTGGCGACGAGCAGTACTTC. Amino acid sequence: CASSWRDRPGDEQYF.

This clonotype occurred many times. V and J are TRBV6-1 and TRBJ2-3, with no clear D. Looked up from germline, CDR1 is MNHNS and CDR2 is SASEGT. This CDR3 has 12 residues. Deletions cut 1 base from V and 8 bases from J, with 7 bases between. The CDR3 DNA reads as TGTGCCAGCAGTGAAGGGGGTGTTACGCAGTATTTT. This gives the protein CASSEGGVTQYF.

This clonotype was counted only a few times. The rearrangement links TRBV7-3 to TRBJ2-3, with TRBD2 identical over 9 bases. Germline loops: CDR1 SGHTA, CDR2 FQGTGA. V lost 2 bases and J lost 3; bases outside the gene matches: 9. This CDR3 is 17 amino acids long. In nucleotides, the CDR3 is TGTGCCAGCAGCTTATTTCAGCGGGGGGCCCTTACAGATACGCAGTATTTT. Residues: CASSLFQRGALTDTQYF.

This clonotype was detected ten times or more. The chain combines TRBV29-1 with TRBJ2-3; no clear D gene. The CDR3 covers 13 residues. Germline V CDR1 and CDR2: SQVTM, ANQGSEA. V lost 3 bases and J 0 bases, leaving 7 bases between the germline ends. The CDR3 nucleotides are TGCAGCGTTGATCTATACAGCACAGATACGCAGTATTTT. It is translated as CSVDLYSTDTQYF.